What follows are 30 T cell receptor beta chains derived from one specimen sequenced in a study of graft-versus-host responses after intestinal transplantation. The table came from immunoSEQ multiplex PCR; TCRdb's copy has only in-frame clones and leaves some out. The sample gives over 120,000 clones, over 90% of which show up once; around 0.19% is in the top ten. No antigen has been identified for these receptors. The sample consisted of unstimulated CD4+ T cells sorted from spleen or lymph node cells, taken before intestinal transplant. These receptor sequences come from a human donor who received an intestinal transplant.

V gene TRBV19 combines with J gene TRBJ2-7; maybe TRBD1 (6 bases). V lost 1 base and J 2 bases, leaving 15 bases between the germline ends. The CDR3 runs 16 residues. CDR1 and CDR2 (germline): LNHDA, SQIVND (reference sequence). This chain's CDR3 is CASSIGTGIPTYEQYF. For the CDR3, the DNA is TGTGCCAGTAGTATAGGTACAGGGATACCGACCTACGAGCAGTACTTC.

The gene calls are TRBV28 and TRBJ2-2; maybe TRBD1 (6 bases). This CDR3 is built from 14 residues. The germline V gene encodes CDR1 MDHEN and CDR2 SYDVKM. V lost 5 bases, J lost 3 bases, and 10 bases lay in between. The CDR3 DNA sequence: TGTGCCAGCAGTATACAGGGTTACACCGGGGAGCTGTTTTTT. Protein product: CASSIQGYTGELFF.

The J gene is TRBJ1-2, the V gene TRBV5-1; 9 bases are a match to TRBD1. Germline CDR1 and CDR2: SGHRS and YFSETQ. The CDR3 sequence is 15 residues long. V trimming: 2 bases; J trimming: 8 bases; junction bases outside the gene matches: 10. The CDR3 DNA sequence: TGCGCCAGCAGCTTAATGACCGGACAGGGGAACGGCTACACCTTC. Protein sequence: CASSLMTGQGNGYTF. Drawing the rest from reference TRBV5-1 and TRBJ1-2, the complete variable domain is KAGVTQTPRYLIKTRGQQVTLSCSPISGHRSVSWYQQTPGQGLQFLFEYFSETQRNKGNFPGRFSGRQFSNSRSEMNVSTLELGDSALYLCASSLMTGQGNGYTFGSGTRLTVV.

To note about this clone: At one boundary the junction diverges from the germline segment, which might be a read error. The chain links TRBV27 to TRBJ2-1; 11 bases line up with TRBD2. The CDR3 is 16 amino acids. Looked up from germline, CDR1 is MNHEY and CDR2 is SMNVEV (reference sequence). The CDR3 is CASSPGSGRAYSEQFF. DNA of the CDR3: TGTGCCAGCAGTCCCGGTAGCGGGAGGGCCTACAGTGAGCAGTTCTTC.

The V and J genes are TRBV7-2 and TRBJ1-6; TRBD1 matches at 7 bases. The germline CDR1 and CDR2 sequences are SGHTA and FQGNSA. Unmatched junction bases numbered 4, after V lost 2 bases and J lost 0 bases. The CDR3 is 17 residues long. The CDR3 region is CASSLFGDSSYNSPLHF. The CDR3 DNA sequence: TGTGCCAGCAGCTTATTCGGGGACAGCTCCTATAATTCACCCCTCCACTTT.

The V gene is TRBV5-6, the J gene TRBJ2-1; TRBD2 might be the D (5 bases). The germline V gene encodes CDR1 SGHDT and CDR2 YYEEEE. CDR3 length: 15 amino acids. V lost 6 bases to trimming and J lost 2 bases, with 15 bases between them. The chain's CDR3 is CASTPLAKAYNEQFF. The CDR3 DNA is TGTGCCAGCACCCCTCTAGCTAAAGCCTACAATGAGCAGTTCTTC.

This clone has just one count. The rearrangement uses TRBV6-1 and TRBJ2-1, with D uncertain. Looked up from germline, CDR1 is MNHNS and CDR2 is SASEGT. CDR3 length: 12 amino acids. V lost 7 bases and J 9 bases, leaving 13 bases between the germline ends. The CDR3 bases are TGTGCCAGCATTTCCGTATGGAGTGAGCAGTTCTTC. Its translation: CASISVWSEQFF.

The chain uses TRBV6-1 and TRBJ2-7; the D is unclear. V gave up 4 bases and J gave up 3 bases, with 4 bases separating them. This CDR3 has 11 residues. Germline assignment: CDR1 MNHNS and CDR2 SASEGT. Here the CDR3 reads CASSGIYEQYF. The CDR3 DNA follows: TGTGCCAGCAGTGGGATCTACGAGCAGTACTTC.

V usage is TRBV11-3 and J usage is TRBJ2-2; D not certain. Germline lookup yields CDR1 SGHNT and CDR2 YENEEA. With 4 bases removed from V and 1 base from J, the gap between germline ends came to 10 bases. The CDR3 has 15 residues. Here the CDR3 reads CASSSDRMNTGELFF. The DNA for the CDR3 is TGTGCCAGCAGCTCGGATCGAATGAACACCGGGGAGCTGTTTTTT.

This sequence joins TRBV11-2 and TRBJ2-1, with 7 bases fitting TRBD1. Per germline, CDR1 SGHAT and CDR2 FQNNGV. The CDR3 runs 15 residues. With 4 bases clipped from V and 4 bases from J, the junction kept 7 bases outside the gene matches. CDR3 bases: TGTGCCAGCAGCTCCCTTGGGACAGTTTACAATGAGCAGTTCTTC. Protein product: CASSSLGTVYNEQFF.

The V and J genes are TRBV6-4 and TRBJ2-3, with D hard to call. The V gene lost 2 bases and the J gene lost 8 bases, with 8 bases spanning the gap. The CDR3 totals 12 residues. In germline, CDR1 is MRHNA, CDR2 SNTAGT. CDR3 sequence (DNA): TGTGCCAGCAGTGACCCGATCGGTACGCAGTATTTT. It encodes CASSDPIGTQYF.

V gene TRBV30 combines with J gene TRBJ1-1; 7 bases are shared with TRBD1. The CDR3 is 13 residues long. Germline lookup yields CDR1 GTSNPN and CDR2 SVGIG (reference sequence). The V segment lost 1 base and the J segment 5 bases; nucleotides outside the gene matches: 4. CDR3 sequence reads: CAWSGQGATEAFF. The CDR3 DNA reads as TGTGCCTGGAGTGGACAGGGAGCTACTGAAGCTTTCTTT.

A note on this clone: At one end the junction does not follow the germline gene, possibly because of a read error. This sample also contains other DNA sequences that code for the same CDR3. The chain carries TRBV5-1 and TRBJ2-2; 8 bases align to TRBD2. The CDR3 loop spans 16 amino acids. The germline gives CDR1 SGHRS, CDR2 YFSETQ. The CDR3 protein is CASSSAGGPNTGELFF. The CDR3 region has the DNA TGCGCCAGCAGCTCTGCGGGGGGCCCCAACACTGGGGAGCTGTTTTTT.

This chain joins TRBV9 and TRBJ2-6; D is unclear. This CDR3 region has 16 residues. Trimming shortened V by 4 bases and J by 0 bases, and 11 bases separated the two germline ends. Per germline, CDR1 SGDLS and CDR2 YYNGEE. CDR3 sequence (DNA): TGTGCCAGCAGCTCCTTTTTTTTCTCTGGGGCCAACGTCCTGACTTTC. Protein sequence: CASSSFFFSGANVLTF.

This sequence joins TRBV2 and TRBJ2-5; tentatively, D is TRBD2 (5 bases). The CDR3 is 14 amino acids. Per the germline V gene, CDR1 is SNHLY and CDR2 is FYNNEI. V was pared by 5 bases and J by 1 base, with 11 bases between. CDR3 loop: CASSWTGIQETQYF. The CDR3 DNA sequence: TGTGCCAGCAGTTGGACTGGTATCCAAGAGACCCAGTACTTC.

The chain uses TRBV4-3 and TRBJ2-5; unclear D gene. The CDR3 consists of 13 residues. Germline CDR1 LGHNA, CDR2 YSLEER. V lost 0 bases and J 4 bases, leaving 6 bases between the germline ends. The CDR3 bases are TGCGCCAGCAGCCAAGATGGGCCAGAGACCCAGTACTTC. As protein: CASSQDGPETQYF.

The chain uses TRBV6-5 and TRBJ2-5; the D call may be TRBD1 or TRBD2 (6 bases each). Germline CDR1 MNHEY, CDR2 SVGAGI. CDR3 length: 14 amino acids. V was cut by 1 base and J by 5 bases, with 11 bases left in between. The CDR3 here is CASSYYGGTETQYF. The DNA for the CDR3 is TGTGCCAGCAGTTACTACGGGGGCACCGAGACCCAGTACTTC.

This clone was found a few times. The chain employs TRBV19 and TRBJ1-1; 7 bases are a match to TRBD1. Germline CDR1 and CDR2: LNHDA and SQIVND (reference sequence). This CDR3 region has 13 residues. The V and J ends lost 7 bases and 4 bases, in that order; junction bases with no gene match: 6. The DNA for the CDR3 is TGTGCCAGTATGAGACAGGGTGGCACTGAAGCTTTCTTT. It yields the protein CASMRQGGTEAFF.

The gene calls are TRBV27 and TRBJ1-1; D is ambiguous. From germline, CDR1 is MNHEY and CDR2 SMNVEV (reference sequence). The V gene lost 4 bases and the J gene lost 1 base, with 13 bases spanning the gap. This CDR3 region has 15 residues. CDR3 DNA: TGTGCCAGCAGTTCCCCCGCGGAGAAGAACACTGAAGCTTTCTTT. It specifies CASSSPAEKNTEAFF.

This chain joins TRBV10-1 and TRBJ2-1, with 11 bases that match TRBD2. Germline CDR1 reads WNHNN; CDR2 reads SYGVQD (reference sequence). The CDR3 has 17 residues. V was pared by 3 bases and J by 6 bases, with 10 bases of the junction left unmatched. CDR3: CASSDLGTSGPGNEQFF. The CDR3 nucleotides are TGCGCCAGCAGTGACCTCGGGACTAGCGGACCCGGCAATGAGCAGTTCTTC.

This chain uses TRBV7-3 with TRBJ2-5; D gene ambiguous. The germline gives CDR1 SGHTA, CDR2 FQGTGA. Trimming removed 0 bases from V and 1 base from J, with 9 bases in between. CDR3 length equals 15 residues. DNA of the CDR3: TGTGCCAGCAGCTTAACCCACGGGTTCCAAGAGACCCAGTACTTC. Amino acid sequence: CASSLTHGFQETQYF.

V is TRBV6-5 and J is TRBJ2-7; 7 nucleotides agree with TRBD2. CDR1 and CDR2 (germline): MNHEY, SVGAGI. The V segment lost 7 bases and the J segment 4 bases; nucleotides outside the gene matches: 10. The CDR3 has 14 residues. CDR3 region: CASKREGGPYEQYF. The CDR3 DNA reads as TGTGCCAGCAAAAGGGAGGGAGGGCCATACGAGCAGTACTTC.

This chain connects TRBV6-1 to TRBJ2-7; 8 bases are a match to TRBD1. The CDR3 is made up of 15 amino acids. The trim removed 5 bases at V and 4 bases at J, leaving 10 bases unmatched. CDR1 and CDR2 from the germline V gene are MNHNS and SASEGT. Written as DNA, the CDR3 is TGTGCCAGCAGTTTGACAGGGGTAATCGGTTACGAGCAGTACTTC. Amino acid sequence: CASSLTGVIGYEQYF.

This chain connects TRBV5-1 to TRBJ2-7; D may be TRBD1 (6 bases). V dropped 3 bases and J dropped 1 base, with 17 bases sitting between them. The germline V gene has CDR1 SGHRS and CDR2 YFSETQ. The CDR3 totals 16 residues. The CDR3 region is CASSWNREKKSYEQYF. The CDR3 region has the DNA TGCGCCAGCAGCTGGAACAGGGAAAAAAAGTCCTACGAGCAGTACTTC.

The V gene is TRBV19, the J gene TRBJ2-2; D is unresolved. CDR3 length equals 11 residues. V lost 3 bases and J 4 bases, leaving 0 bases between the germline ends. In germline, CDR1 is LNHDA, CDR2 SQIVND (reference sequence). The CDR3 coding sequence is TGTGCCAGTAGTATCACCGGGGAGCTGTTTTTT. Protein product: CASSITGELFF.

The chain joins TRBV30 to TRBJ2-5, with D possibly TRBD2 on 6 matching bases. CDR3 length equals 15 residues. V lost 1 base to trimming and J lost 2 bases, with 14 bases between them. The V gene's germline CDR1 is GTSNPN and CDR2 SVGIG (reference sequence). The CDR3 here is CAWSAGASVQETQYF. The DNA for the CDR3 is TGTGCCTGGAGTGCCGGGGCTAGCGTACAAGAGACCCAGTACTTC.

The V and J genes are TRBV19 and TRBJ1-2; no definite D call. Germline CDR1 LNHDA, CDR2 SQIVND (reference sequence). V was cut by 8 bases and J by 4 bases, with 11 bases left in between. This CDR3 is built from 12 residues. CDR3 region: CASHGLSYGYTF. As DNA, the CDR3 is TGTGCCAGTCACGGGCTCAGCTATGGCTACACCTTC.

The chain links TRBV4-1 to TRBJ2-1; 7 positions match TRBD2. The CDR3 is made up of 17 amino acids. With 0 bases clipped from V and 4 bases from J, the junction kept 9 bases outside the gene matches. The germline CDR1 and CDR2 sequences are MGHRA and YSYEKL. CDR3 protein: CASSQDFGGSLYNEQFF. CDR3 DNA: TGCGCCAGCAGCCAAGATTTCGGCGGGAGTTTATACAATGAGCAGTTCTTC.

The V call is TRBV6-1, the J call TRBJ2-5, with 10 nucleotides matching TRBD2. The J call may be faulty, since TRBJ2-7 better matches the DNA end. Germline V gives CDR1 MNHNS, CDR2 SASEGT. The length of the CDR3 is 17 residues. The CDR3 DNA reads as TGTGCCAGCAGTGGGCGGACTAGCGGTCCGGGGAGATACGAGCAGTACTTC. Its translation is CASSGRTSGPGRYEQYF.

Only one count was recorded for this clone. The V gene is TRBV27, the J gene TRBJ2-3; no reliable D call. The CDR3 extends over 12 amino acids. Deletions cut 3 bases from V and 0 bases from J, with 1 base between. The germline gives CDR1 MNHEY, CDR2 SMNVEV (reference sequence). Written as DNA, the CDR3 is TGTGCCAGCAGTTTTAGCACAGATACGCAGTATTTT. Translated: CASSFSTDTQYF.